What follows are 27 T cell receptor beta chains derived from one specimen sequenced in a study of OX40 agonist ivuxolimab in advanced cancers. Clones were sequenced by immunoSEQ multiplex PCR, and TCRdb holds only the in-frame ones, with some missing. Among approximately 74,000 clones listed, around 87% were seen once. The sequencing here drew on CD4+ or CD8+ T cells sorted from blood, taken in a trial of the OX40 agonist ivuxolimab. The receptor set was obtained from an adult with an advanced solid tumor such as melanoma, head and neck, liver or kidney cancer.

The chain combines TRBV28 with TRBJ2-5; a weak D match, TRBD1 (5 bases). There are 14 residues in the CDR3. V was shortened by 2 bases and J by 3 bases, with 10 bases between the two germline ends. Germline V gives CDR1 MDHEN, CDR2 SYDVKM. The CDR3 here is CASSLRSGKETQYF. The CDR3 DNA reads TGTGCCAGCAGTTTACGCTCAGGGAAAGAGACCCAGTACTTC.

The DNA for the CDR3 is TGTGCCAGCAGCTTAAGTGGCCTAGCGATCACAGATACGCAGTATTTT. Protein: CASSLSGLAITDTQYF. The rearrangement links TRBV7-2 to TRBJ2-3; possibly TRBD2 for D (6 bases). Germline assignment: CDR1 SGHTA and CDR2 FQGNSA. V lost 2 bases to trimming and J lost 2 bases, with 14 bases between them. The CDR3 is 16 residues long.

This clone was seen a single time. J is TRBJ2-1 and V is TRBV11-2; 7 bases are shared with TRBD1. This CDR3 spans 14 amino acids. Germline CDR1 is SGHAT and CDR2 is FQNNGV. Losses at the gene ends were 6 bases for V and 7 bases for J; bases not matched to a gene: 9. CDR3 sequence: CASRAPGQTNEQFF. The CDR3 DNA reads TGTGCCAGCAGGGCACCGGGACAGACTAATGAGCAGTTCTTC.

The rearrangement uses TRBV7-2 and TRBJ2-1; D might be TRBD2 (6 bases). The CDR3 spans 15 residues. Germline CDR1 and CDR2: SGHTA and FQGNSA. The germline V and J ends were trimmed by 2 bases and 7 bases, with 15 bases remaining between them. In DNA form, the CDR3 reads TGTGCCAGCAGCTTAAGTAGACTTGGGAGGAATGAGCAGTTCTTC. This sequence encodes CASSLSRLGRNEQFF. The full variable domain, its missing parts supplied by reference TRBV7-2 and TRBJ2-1, is GAGVSQSPSNKVTEKGKDVELRCDPISGHTALYWYRQSLGQGLEFLIYFQGNSAPDKSGLPSDRFSAERTGGSVSTLTIQRTQQEDSAVYLCASSLSRLGRNEQFFGPGTRLTVL.

The chain has TRBV10-2 and TRBJ2-1; 10 bases are shared with TRBD1. The CDR3 contains 15 residues. Germline CDR1 is WSHSY and CDR2 is SAAADI. After removal of 3 bases from V and 7 bases from J, the junction contained 6 bases not matched to a gene. Here the CDR3 DNA reads TGCGCCAGCAGTGATGGGACAGGGGATGGGAATGAGCAGTTCTTC. Translating it yields CASSDGTGDGNEQFF.

This clone is a singleton in its sample. The chain joins TRBV10-3 to TRBJ2-2; TRBD2 matches 11 bases. CDR1 is ENHRY, CDR2 SYGVKD, per germline. The CDR3 loop spans 15 amino acids. V lost 11 bases, J lost 2 bases, and 7 bases stayed unmatched. CDR3 nucleotides: TGTGCCGCAAAGACTAGCGGGGTTAACACCGGGGAGCTGTTTTTT. This codes for CAAKTSGVNTGELFF.

The table lists this clone with a few counts. The chain has TRBV29-1 and TRBJ2-7; 8 bases fit TRBD2. This CDR3 comprises 17 residues. Looked up from germline, CDR1 is SQVTM and CDR2 is ANQGSEA. The trim removed 4 bases at V and 2 bases at J, leaving 16 bases unmatched. CDR3 DNA sequence: TGCAGCGTTGGGGGGAGCGGGAGTCGATACGGGGCCTACGAGCAGTACTTC. Translating it yields CSVGGSGSRYGAYEQYF.

This chain's CDR3 is CASSGGFSTDTQYF. CDR3 DNA sequence: TGTGCCAGCAGTGGGGGGTTCAGCACAGATACGCAGTATTTT. The chain carries TRBV2 and TRBJ2-3; D could derive from TRBD1 or TRBD2 (5 bases each). With 4 bases removed from V and 0 bases from J, the gap between germline ends came to 8 bases. The CDR3 has 14 residues. Per the germline V gene, CDR1 is SNHLY and CDR2 is FYNNEI.

To note about this clone: Possible read error: a much larger clone is one base away. This chain uses TRBV7-6 with TRBJ1-2; 7 bases align to TRBD1. V was clipped by 5 bases and J by 2 bases; unmatched bases: 2. Germline V lookup: CDR1 SGHVS, CDR2 FNYEAQ. CDR3 length equals 13 residues. CDR3 nucleotide sequence: TGTGCCAGCAGCCAGGGACAGAACTATGGCTACACCTTC. Protein sequence: CASSQGQNYGYTF. Full variable domain (rest looked up from reference TRBV7-6 and TRBJ1-2): GAGVSQSPRYKVTKRGQDVALRCDPISGHVSLYWYRQALGQGPEFLTYFNYEAQQDKSGLPNDRFSAERPEGSISTLTIQRTEQRDSAMYRCASSQGQNYGYTFGSGTRLTVV.

The genes are TRBV7-2 and TRBJ1-5; no clear D. V was shortened by 1 base and J by 4 bases, with 5 bases between the two germline ends. The CDR3 sequence is 13 residues long. Looked up from germline, CDR1 is SGHTA and CDR2 is FQGNSA. The CDR3 DNA sequence: TGTGCCAGCAGCTTAGTTTTTAATCAGCCCCAGCATTTT. Translated: CASSLVFNQPQHF.

This rearrangement joins TRBV6-5 to TRBJ2-1, with TRBD2 identical over 11 bases. This CDR3 has 15 amino acids. Trimming cost V 4 bases and J 3 bases; bases outside gene matches: 2. Germline assignment: CDR1 MNHEY and CDR2 SVGAGI. CDR3 bases: TGTGCCAGCAGTTTCACTAGCGGGAGCTACAATGAGCAGTTCTTC. It translates to CASSFTSGSYNEQFF.

The rearrangement joins TRBV28 to TRBJ1-3; TRBD1 matches at 10 bases. Germline CDR1 reads MDHEN; CDR2 reads SYDVKM. The CDR3 sequence is 16 residues long. V trimming: 7 bases; J trimming: 2 bases; junction bases outside the gene matches: 8. This chain's CDR3 is CASNSQGQGAGNTIYF. The DNA of the CDR3 is TGTGCCAGCAATTCTCAAGGACAGGGGGCTGGAAACACCATATATTTT.

V is TRBV7-9 and J is TRBJ2-1; 8 bases fit TRBD2. V was pared by 6 bases and J by 4 bases, with 8 bases of the junction left unmatched. Germline CDR1 reads SEHNR; CDR2 reads FQNEAQ (reference sequence). The CDR3 covers 15 residues. The CDR3 reads CASRPTSGAYNEQFF. CDR3 DNA sequence: TGTGCCAGCAGACCTACTAGCGGAGCGTACAATGAGCAGTTCTTC.

This clone showed up just once. J is TRBJ1-5 and V is TRBV7-8, with D tentatively TRBD1 (5 bases). The V gene's germline CDR1 is SGHVS and CDR2 FQNEAQ. V shed 6 bases and J shed 1 base, with 13 bases lying between them. CDR3 length: 15 residues. This CDR3 reads CASRDGQASNQPQHF. CDR3 DNA: TGTGCCAGCAGAGATGGACAAGCAAGCAATCAGCCCCAGCATTTT.

V usage is TRBV18 and J usage is TRBJ1-5, with a weak D call TRBD1 (5 bases). Germline-derived CDR1 and CDR2 are KGHSH and LQKENI. V was clipped by 4 bases and J by 7 bases, with 14 bases between them. The CDR3 sequence is 14 residues long. CDR3 nucleotide sequence: TGTGCCAGCTCACTAGCAGGGCTGCGGCAGCCCCAGCATTTT. Residues: CASSLAGLRQPQHF.

The DNA for the CDR3 is TGTGCCAGCAGCTTAGAGGGTTATGGCTACACCTTC. Its translation is CASSLEGYGYTF. The chain carries TRBV7-9 and TRBJ1-2, with D hard to call. The CDR3 has 12 amino acids. Germline lookup yields CDR1 SEHNR and CDR2 FQNEAQ (reference sequence). V was shortened by 1 base and J by 5 bases, with 5 bases between the two germline ends.

The chain employs TRBV6-5 and TRBJ2-3, with TRBD2 identical over 7 bases. V lost 7 bases to trimming and J lost 2 bases; unmatched junction nucleotides: 6. Germline V gene data show CDR1 as MNHEY and CDR2 as SVGAGI. The CDR3 loop spans 14 amino acids. The CDR3 DNA sequence: TGTGCCAGCAAAACTAGCGCGAACACAGATACGCAGTATTTT. Translation gives CASKTSANTDTQYF.

The chain combines TRBV28 with TRBJ2-7, with D perhaps TRBD2 (5 bases). The CDR3 length is 12 residues. The V end was cut by 6 bases, the J end by 6 bases, with 12 bases between. Per germline, CDR1 MDHEN and CDR2 SYDVKM. The CDR3 DNA reads as TGTGCCAGCAGGGAGGTAGGGCTCGAGCAGTACTTC. Translation: CASREVGLEQYF.

This chain joins TRBV11-3 and TRBJ2-7; tentatively, D is TRBD1 or TRBD2 (6 bases each). Looked up from germline, CDR1 is SGHNT and CDR2 is YENEEA. The CDR3 totals 12 residues. The V gene lost 4 bases and the J gene lost 7 bases, with 11 bases spanning the gap. The CDR3 is CASSSRGREQYF. DNA of the CDR3: TGTGCCAGCAGCTCCCGGGGGCGTGAGCAGTACTTC.

The chain combines TRBV15 with TRBJ2-4, with TRBD2 identical over 10 bases. The trim removed 0 bases at V and 6 bases at J, leaving 8 bases unmatched. The germline CDR1 and CDR2 sequences are LNHNV and YYDKDF (reference sequence). The CDR3 totals 17 residues. The CDR3 nucleotides are TGTGCCACCAGCAGAGAGGCTAGCGGGAGTGGCGTAAACATTCAGTACTTC. This translates into CATSREASGSGVNIQYF.

The chain couples TRBV5-4 to TRBJ1-4; D not resolved. V was clipped by 0 bases and J by 5 bases, with 5 bases between them. CDR1 is SGHNT, CDR2 YYREEE, per germline (reference sequence). CDR3 length: 13 amino acids. This CDR3 is CASSLGWNEKLFF. CDR3 DNA: TGTGCCAGCAGCTTGGGGTGGAATGAAAAACTGTTTTTT.

The chain recombines TRBV7-9 with TRBJ2-2; D is ambiguous. Trimming shortened V by 1 base and J by 13 bases, and 10 bases separated the two germline ends. This CDR3 has 12 residues. CDR1 and CDR2 from the germline V gene are SEHNR and FQNEAQ (reference sequence). For the CDR3, the DNA is TGTGCCAGCAGCTTAGGTCCTATTAGGCTGTTTTTT. It yields the protein CASSLGPIRLFF.

In nucleotides, the CDR3 is TGTGCCAGCAGCCTAAGGACAGGGGGCAGAGATACGCAGTATTTT. Amino acids: CASSLRTGGRDTQYF. The chain joins TRBV7-3 to TRBJ2-3; 11 bases agree with TRBD1. V dropped 5 bases and J dropped 5; count of bases not matched to a gene: 6. CDR3 length: 15 amino acids. Germline V gene lookup returns CDR1 SGHTA and CDR2 FQGTGA.

The chain employs TRBV5-4 and TRBJ2-1; D not resolved. CDR3 size: 16 residues. Trimming shortened V by 5 bases and J by 0 bases, and 15 bases separated the two germline ends. Germline lookup yields CDR1 SGHNT and CDR2 YYREEE (reference sequence). In DNA, the CDR3 is TGTGCCAGCAGTGCCCGCAACTCCCGCTCCTACAATGAGCAGTTCTTC. It is translated as CASSARNSRSYNEQFF.

In its sample, this clone was seen once. This chain joins TRBV5-5 and TRBJ2-1; D remains unclear. Germline assignment: CDR1 SGHKS and CDR2 YYEKEE (reference sequence). Trimming cost V 4 bases and J 0 bases, with 14 bases left between them. The CDR3 extends over 16 amino acids. CDR3 sequence reads: CASSPVSPSSYNEQFF. DNA of the CDR3: TGTGCCAGCAGCCCGGTGTCCCCGAGCTCCTACAATGAGCAGTTCTTC.

The rearrangement links TRBV18 to TRBJ2-1, with D possibly matching TRBD1 (6 bases). The V and J ends lost 0 bases and 5 bases respectively, with 14 bases between them. Germline V gives CDR1 KGHSH, CDR2 LQKENI. The CDR3 has 16 residues. The CDR3 sequence: CASSPPDRPIDNEQFF. In DNA, the CDR3 is TGTGCCAGCTCACCACCCGACAGGCCCATCGACAATGAGCAGTTCTTC. Using reference TRBV18 and TRBJ2-1 for the parts outside the CDR3, the full variable domain is NAGVMQNPRHLVRRRGQEARLRCSPMKGHSHVYWYRQLPEEGLKFMVYLQKENIIDESGMPKERFSAEFPKEGPSILRIQQVVRGDSAAYFCASSPPDRPIDNEQFFGPGTRLTVL.

The V and J genes are TRBV5-4 and TRBJ2-5, with TRBD2 matching over 7 bases. Germline lookup yields CDR1 SGHNT and CDR2 YYREEE (reference sequence). This CDR3 region has 15 residues. J gave up 4 bases and V 4 bases, and 10 bases lay outside the gene matches. The CDR3 here is CASSPTGRGGETQYF. The CDR3 nucleotides read TGTGCCAGCAGCCCGACTGGACGCGGGGGAGAGACCCAGTACTTC. The complete variable domain, with remaining parts taken from reference TRBV5-4 and TRBJ2-5, reads ETGVTQSPTHLIKTRGQQVTLRCSSQSGHNTVSWYQQALGQGPQFIFQYYREEENGRGNFPPRFSGLQFPNYSSELNVNALELDDSALYLCASSPTGRGGETQYFGPGTRLLVL.